The sequence of this T cell receptor beta chain was determined in a study of control samples from healthy donors and cancer patients. The CDR3 is 16 amino acids. Germline assignment: CDR1 LNHDA and CDR2 SQIVND (reference sequence). V lost 3 bases, J lost 0 bases, and 12 bases lay in between. Only in-frame clones appear in the TCRdb table, and some are missing; sequencing was by immunoSEQ multiplex PCR. Here the sample spans about 10,000 clones, approximately 90% being singletons. The TCR comes from a man in his sixties with colorectal cancer. Input material: PBMCs. The chain has TRBV19 and TRBJ2-1; no clear D gene. CDR3 residues: CASSMGAVYSYNEQFF. DNA for the CDR3: TGTGCCAGTAGTATGGGCGCGGTATACTCCTACAATGAGCAGTTCTTC.